This T cell receptor (beta chain) originates from a study of cytomegalovirus exposure and HLA in healthy donors. With 5 bases clipped from V and 7 bases from J, the junction kept 7 bases outside the gene matches. The V gene's germline CDR1 is LNHNV and CDR2 YYDKDF (reference sequence). CDR3 length: 15 amino acids. The PCR used 60 Vbeta and 13 Jbeta primers. Some clones are missing from TCRdb's copy, which holds only in-frame ones; the method was immunoSEQ multiplex PCR. The sample carries some 130,000 clones, 79% recorded once. The source of this sequence is a man aged 18 to 35 in good health and CMV-seronegative. Material for sequencing was PBMCs. J is TRBJ1-6 and V is TRBV15; 8 bases are shared with TRBD1. The CDR3 bases are TGTGCCACCAGCTGGACAGGGAACGAAAATTCACCCCTCCACTTT. The encoded protein is CATSWTGNENSPLHF. Complete variable domain (other parts from reference TRBV15 and TRBJ1-6): DAMVIQNPRYQVTQFGKPVTLSCSQTLNHNVMYWYQQKSSQAPKLLFHYYDKDFNNEADTPDNFQSRRPNTSFCFLDIRSPGLGDTAMYLCATSWTGNENSPLHFGNGTRLTVT.